These 27 T cell receptor beta chains were all obtained from the same sample, sequenced in a study of early T cells in non-severe SARS-CoV-2 infection. Using its own MiXCR run on the 5' RACE reads, TCRdb lists one record per CDR3 protein. The sample has roughly 60,000 distinct CDR3 sequences; over 10% are singletons. Sequenced sample: whole blood. These receptors were collected from an adult who was a healthcare worker with PCR-confirmed SARS-CoV-2 infection or an uninfected control (not recorded which).

The V call is TRBV11-2, the J call TRBJ2-1; 13 bases are shared with TRBD2. Germline V gene lookup returns CDR1 SGHAT and CDR2 FQNNGV. The CDR3 covers 17 residues. V lost 5 bases, J lost 6 bases, and 10 bases stayed unmatched. CDR3 in amino acids: CASSPRTSGSLVNEQFF. In nucleotides, the CDR3 is TGTGCCAGCAGCCCACGGACTAGCGGGAGCTTGGTCAATGAGCAGTTCTTC.

Concerning this clonotype: Given a much more abundant clone one base away, this may be a read error. The chain is built from TRBV5-1 and TRBJ2-7; no definite D call. This CDR3 spans 13 amino acids. V gave up 4 bases and J gave up 9 bases, with 17 bases separating them. Germline values: CDR1 SGHRS, CDR2 YFSETQ. CDR3 protein: CASSEGRRLPQYF. The CDR3 DNA follows: TGCGCCAGCAGCGAAGGAAGGAGACTTCCGCAGTACTTC.

This clonotype was found many times. The chain is built from TRBV7-8 and TRBJ1-4; D gene unclear. V was pared by 5 bases and J by 0 bases, with 10 bases between. There are 15 residues in the CDR3. CDR1 and CDR2 (germline): SGHVS, FQNEAQ. The CDR3 nucleotides are TGTGCCAGCAGCCCCGAGTGGGCAACTAATGAAAAACTGTTTTTT. It codes for CASSPEWATNEKLFF. Variable domain in full (rest from reference TRBV7-8 and TRBJ1-4): GAGVSQSPRYKVAKRGQDVALRCDPISGHVSLFWYQQALGQGPEFLTYFQNEAQLDKSGLPSDRFFAERPEGSVSTLKIQRTQQEDSAVYLCASSPEWATNEKLFFGSGTQLSVL.

This clonotype was recorded many times. The V and J genes are TRBV27 and TRBJ2-1, with TRBD1 matching 9 bases. The germline V gene encodes CDR1 MNHEY and CDR2 SMNVEV (reference sequence). The CDR3 extends over 13 amino acids. V was clipped by 11 bases and J by 8 bases; unmatched bases: 10. DNA for the CDR3: TGTGCCCACCCGGGACAGGGAGGACATGAGCAGTTCTTC. This codes for CAHPGQGGHEQFF.

The V gene is TRBV7-2, the J gene TRBJ2-3, with D perhaps TRBD1 (5 bases). CDR1 is SGHTA, CDR2 FQGNSA, per germline. Trimming cost V 5 bases and J 5 bases, with 11 bases left between them. This CDR3 region has 13 residues. The DNA for the CDR3 is TGTGCCAGCAGCCACGACCAGGGAGATACGCAGTATTTT. It encodes CASSHDQGDTQYF.

The J gene is TRBJ1-1, the V gene TRBV28; possible D gene TRBD1, 5 bases. Trimming shortened V by 8 bases and J by 4 bases, and 20 bases separated the two germline ends. CDR1 is MDHEN and CDR2 is SYDVKM in the germline V gene. The CDR3 runs 15 residues. The CDR3 protein is CASVGGDSRITEAFF. In DNA form, the CDR3 reads TGTGCCAGCGTGGGAGGGGATTCTAGAATCACTGAAGCTTTCTTT.

The chain carries TRBV2 and TRBJ2-1; possibly TRBD2 for D (6 bases). The CDR3 contains 14 residues. Germline CDR1 is SNHLY and CDR2 is FYNNEI. Trimming removed 8 bases at V and 3 bases at J, with 14 bases between. This CDR3 is CASSSRLVYNEQFF. Here the CDR3 DNA reads TGTGCCAGCTCATCCCGACTAGTCTACAATGAGCAGTTCTTC.

The rearrangement joins TRBV9 to TRBJ2-1, with TRBD2 identical over 10 bases. V shed 0 bases, J shed 2 bases, and the junction held 2 bases outside the gene matches. CDR3 length equals 16 residues. Germline V CDR1 and CDR2: SGDLS, YYNGEE. The CDR3 spells CASSVGLAGAYNEQFF. The DNA of the CDR3 is TGTGCCAGCAGCGTAGGCCTAGCGGGGGCCTACAATGAGCAGTTCTTC.

This clonotype was seen only a few times. V is TRBV6-5 and J is TRBJ2-1; D is tentatively TRBD1 or TRBD2 (5 bases each). V lost 6 bases and J lost 4, with 19 bases in between. The length of the CDR3 is 16 residues. The germline CDR1 and CDR2 sequences are MNHEY and SVGAGI. The CDR3 bases are TGTGCCAGCAGACCCGGAACGGGGCCTGCTTACAATGAGCAGTTCTTC. Protein: CASRPGTGPAYNEQFF.

This clonotype occurred a few times. The chain's CDR3 is CSASRGGSDTGELFF. CDR3 DNA sequence: TGCAGTGCAAGTAGAGGGGGTAGTGACACCGGGGAGCTGTTTTTT. The chain couples TRBV20-1 to TRBJ2-2; D is perhaps TRBD1 (6 bases). This CDR3 is 15 amino acids long. Between the trimmed V and J ends, which lost 6 bases and 3 bases, there was a span of 17 bases. CDR1 is DFQATT and CDR2 is SNEGSKA in the germline V gene (reference sequence).

This clonotype was seen ten or more times. The chain employs TRBV12-3 or TRBV12-4 and TRBJ2-3, with 9 nucleotides matching TRBD2. The CDR3 totals 16 residues. Unmatched junction bases numbered 4, after V lost 3 bases and J lost 0 bases. The CDR3 coding sequence is TGTGCCAGCAGTTTGGGACTAGCACCTAGCACAGATACGCAGTATTTT. It codes for CASSLGLAPSTDTQYF.

The chain carries TRBV5-1 and TRBJ2-2, with 11 bases matching TRBD2. This CDR3 region has 16 residues. Trimming cost V 5 bases and J 5 bases; bases outside gene matches: 8. Germline values: CDR1 SGHRS, CDR2 YFSETQ. In DNA form, the CDR3 reads TGCGCCAGCAGTTTAACTAGCGGGAGTGGAACCGGGGAGCTGTTTTTT. Encoded protein: CASSLTSGSGTGELFF.

The chain carries TRBV4-1 and TRBJ1-3; no clear D gene. The CDR3 runs 11 residues. V lost 5 bases, J lost 3 bases, and 2 bases lay in between. Germline values: CDR1 MGHRA, CDR2 YSYEKL. CDR3 in DNA: TGCGCCAGCAGCTTTGGAAACACCATATATTTT. It encodes CASSFGNTIYF.

In this sample, this clonotype turned up many times. CDR3 sequence: CASRARRGSYNEQFF. For the CDR3, the DNA is TGTGCCAGCAGGGCGCGGAGAGGCTCCTACAATGAGCAGTTCTTC. The rearrangement links TRBV2 to TRBJ2-1, with D uncertain. CDR3 length: 15 amino acids. Deletions cut 6 bases from V and 0 bases from J, with 12 bases between. Germline CDR1 SNHLY, CDR2 FYNNEI.

This clonotype was observed at least ten times. This rearrangement joins TRBV29-1 to TRBJ2-3; no firm D call. Trimming pared 3 bases from V and 7 bases from J, leaving 17 bases between. The germline CDR1 and CDR2 sequences are SQVTM and ANQGSEA. The CDR3 runs 14 residues. CDR3 coding DNA: TGCAGCGTTGAGCCGAACCTCCTCCCCTATACGCAGTATTTT. Translation gives CSVEPNLLPYTQYF.

This clonotype was seen at least ten times. The J gene is TRBJ2-4, the V gene TRBV20-1; 13 nucleotides line up with TRBD2. Germline assignment: CDR1 DFQATT and CDR2 SNEGSKA (reference sequence). The junction had 2 bases not matched to a gene; V was cut back by 2 bases and J by 1 base. The length of the CDR3 is 16 residues. The CDR3 loop is CSARRTSGSAKNIQYF. The CDR3 DNA follows: TGCAGTGCTAGAAGGACTAGCGGGAGTGCCAAAAACATTCAGTACTTC.

This clonotype was seen a handful of times. The chain combines TRBV20-1 with TRBJ2-3; no reliable D call. The germline CDR1 and CDR2 sequences are DFQATT and SNEGSKA (reference sequence). This CDR3 has 14 amino acids. The V and J ends lost 3 bases and 0 bases respectively, with 10 bases between them. The CDR3 sequence is CSARIGSSTDTQYF. CDR3 nucleotide sequence: TGCAGTGCTAGGATCGGGTCGAGCACAGATACGCAGTATTTT.

The chain links TRBV6-6 to TRBJ1-2; no definite D call. CDR1 is MNHNY, CDR2 SVGAGI, per germline (reference sequence). This CDR3 has 15 residues. Trimming shortened V by 7 bases and J by 6 bases, and 21 bases separated the two germline ends. The CDR3 loop is CASTPRPGRLDGYTF. For the CDR3, the DNA is TGTGCCAGCACCCCACGGCCCGGGAGACTCGATGGCTACACCTTC.

CDR3 in amino acids: CASSVSSGLLWDTQYF. The CDR3 DNA reads TGTGCCAGCAGTGTTTCTAGCGGGCTGCTCTGGGATACGCAGTATTTT. V and J are TRBV25-1 and TRBJ2-3; 8 bases are shared with TRBD2. V trimming: 4 bases; J trimming: 6 bases; junction bases outside the gene matches: 12. Germline-derived CDR1 and CDR2 are MGHDK and SYGVNS. The CDR3 sequence is 16 residues long. Using reference TRBV25-1 and TRBJ2-3 for the parts outside the CDR3, the full variable domain is EADIYQTPRYLVIGTGKKITLECSQTMGHDKMYWYQQDPGMELHLIHYSYGVNSTEKGDLSSESTVSRIRTEHFPLTLESARPSHTSQYLCASSVSSGLLWDTQYFGPGTRLTVL.

This clonotype was counted between two and nine times. The V gene is TRBV5-1, the J gene TRBJ1-6; D unresolved. Trimming removed 1 base at V and 8 bases at J, with 10 bases between. The CDR3 is made up of 14 amino acids. The germline CDR1 and CDR2 sequences are SGHRS and YFSETQ. CDR3 amino acids: CASSLYSLDSPLHF. CDR3 DNA: TGCGCCAGCAGCTTGTACAGCTTGGATTCACCCCTCCACTTT.

This clonotype was counted at least ten times. CDR3 in amino acids: CASSLGAVSYNEQFF. The CDR3, as DNA: TGTGCCAGCAGCTTAGGGGCGGTATCCTACAATGAGCAGTTCTTC. This chain connects TRBV7-2 to TRBJ2-1; unclear D gene. The CDR3 totals 15 residues. Trimming pared 1 base from V and 1 base from J, leaving 8 bases between. CDR1 is SGHTA and CDR2 is FQGNSA in the germline V gene.

This clonotype was recorded many times. The rearrangement joins TRBV18 to TRBJ2-5; unclear D gene. Trimming removed 3 bases at V and 1 base at J, with 3 bases between. CDR3 length equals 12 residues. Germline CDR1 is KGHSH and CDR2 is LQKENI. CDR3 residues: CASSPLQETQYF. The CDR3, as DNA: TGTGCCAGCTCACCTCTCCAAGAGACCCAGTACTTC.

This clonotype was seen a few times. The chain recombines TRBV18 with TRBJ2-5, with TRBD1 matching over 11 bases. V shed 7 bases and J 5 bases; nucleotides not matched to a gene: 9. Germline-derived CDR1 and CDR2 are KGHSH and LQKENI. This CDR3 is built from 15 residues. The CDR3 nucleotides read TGTGCCAGCTTGCCTGGACAGGGGGCATCCGAGACCCAGTACTTC. The encoded protein is CASLPGQGASETQYF.

This clonotype was observed a handful of times. The chain is built from TRBV28 and TRBJ2-7; unclear D gene. The V end was cut by 4 bases, the J end by 6 bases, with 10 bases between. Per germline, CDR1 MDHEN and CDR2 SYDVKM. The CDR3 is 12 residues long. The CDR3 is CASSSPSIEQYF. The CDR3 DNA reads as TGTGCCAGCAGTTCCCCCAGTATCGAGCAGTACTTC.

In this sample, this clonotype turned up a few times. V usage is TRBV4-3 and J usage is TRBJ2-2, with D possibly called TRBD1 or TRBD2 (5 bases each). CDR1 LGHNA and CDR2 YSLEER come from the germline V gene. The CDR3 is 15 amino acids. Trimming removed 0 bases from V and 4 bases from J, with 9 bases in between. For the CDR3, the DNA is TGCGCCAGCAGCCAAGATGTTGGGGGCACCGGGGAGCTGTTTTTT. Protein: CASSQDVGGTGELFF.

In its sample, this clonotype was seen many times. The chain carries TRBV5-1 and TRBJ2-1, with D unresolved. CDR1 is SGHRS, CDR2 YFSETQ, per germline. CDR3 size: 13 residues. V was cut by 4 bases and J by 7 bases, with 12 bases left in between. The CDR3 sequence: CASSLTNDNEQFF. The CDR3 DNA reads TGCGCCAGCAGCCTAACTAACGATAATGAGCAGTTCTTC.

This clonotype was seen at least ten times. The chain links TRBV30 to TRBJ1-1, with a weak D call TRBD1 (5 bases). Trimming removed 1 base from V and 6 bases from J, with 6 bases in between. The CDR3 extends over 11 amino acids. Germline V gene sequence: CDR1 GTSNPN, CDR2 SVGIG (reference sequence). CDR3 residues: CAWSGGAEAFF. In DNA form, the CDR3 reads TGTGCCTGGAGTGGGGGGGCTGAAGCTTTCTTT. Together with reference TRBV30 and TRBJ1-1, the CDR3 gives the full variable domain: SQTIHQWPATLVQPVGSPLSLECTVEGTSNPNLYWYRQAAGRGLQLLFYSVGIGQISSEVPQNLSASRPQDRQFILSSKKLLLSDSGFYLCAWSGGAEAFFGQGTRLTVV.